These 15 T cell receptor beta chains came from one sample sequenced in a study of early T cells in non-severe SARS-CoV-2 infection. Each CDR3 protein gets one entry after TCRdb re-called the 5' RACE reads with MiXCR. The sample has 50,000 to 60,000 distinct CDR3 sequences; roughly 8% are singletons. Sequencing input: whole blood. The receptors come from an adult who was a healthcare worker with PCR-confirmed SARS-CoV-2 infection or an uninfected control (not recorded which).

This clonotype was seen only a few times. The rearrangement links TRBV20-1 to TRBJ2-4; D unclear. Between the trimmed V and J ends, which lost 6 bases and 9 bases, there was a span of 12 bases. This CDR3 spans 11 amino acids. CDR1 is DFQATT and CDR2 is SNEGSKA in the germline V gene (reference sequence). The CDR3 sequence is CSANLRGIQYF. CDR3 nucleotide sequence: TGCAGTGCAAATCTAAGAGGCATTCAGTACTTC.

The J gene is TRBJ2-1, the V gene TRBV15; TRBD1 matches 10 bases. Germline CDR1 is LNHNV and CDR2 is YYDKDF (reference sequence). V shed 1 base and J 4 bases; nucleotides not matched to a gene: 10. This CDR3 contains 18 residues. Written as DNA, the CDR3 is TGTGCCACCAGCAGAGGATTAGACAGGGGGCGGAAATACAATGAGCAGTTCTTC. Translating it yields CATSRGLDRGRKYNEQFF.

The V and J genes are TRBV12-3 or TRBV12-4 and TRBJ2-3, with D tentatively TRBD2 (5 bases). The CDR3 has 14 residues. V was trimmed by 5 bases and J by 2 bases, leaving 11 bases between them. The CDR3 DNA sequence: TGTGCCAGCAGTCCAACTAGGTTCACAGATACGCAGTATTTT. Amino acid sequence: CASSPTRFTDTQYF.

This clonotype was recorded only once. Because the CDR3 is missing its conserved closing phenylalanine or tryptophan, this is likely a read error. The CDR3 loop is CAWSETGELFY. CDR3 nucleotide sequence: TGTGCCTGGAGCGAGACCGGGGAGCTGTTTTAT. The gene calls are TRBV30 and TRBJ2-2; D unresolved. Germline V CDR1 and CDR2: GTSNPN, SVGIG (reference sequence). The CDR3 sequence is 11 residues long. Trimming cost V 3 bases and J 5 bases, with 4 bases left between them.

This clonotype was seen a few times. The junction departs from germline at one end; a sequencing error may be responsible. The gene calls are TRBV30 and TRBJ1-5; the match to TRBD1 covers 7 bases. The CDR3 is 16 residues long. Germline V gives CDR1 GTSNPN, CDR2 SVGIG (reference sequence). In nucleotides, the CDR3 is TGTGCCTGGAGTGAGCGACAGGGTTATAGCAATCAGACCCAGCATTTT. It yields the protein CAWSERQGYSNQTQHF. The variable domain in full, completed from reference TRBV30 and TRBJ1-5, reads SQTIHQWPATLVQPVGSPLSLECTVEGTSNPNLYWYRQAAGRGLQLLFYSVGIGQISSEVPQNLSASRPQDRQFILSSKKLLLSDSGFYLCAWSERQGYSNQTQHFGDGTRLSIL.

This clonotype was seen repeatedly, ten times or more. J is TRBJ1-5 and V is TRBV20-1; D is perhaps TRBD1 (5 bases). Germline V CDR1 and CDR2: DFQATT, SNEGSKA (reference sequence). The CDR3 sequence is 16 residues long. V was cut by 3 bases and J by 4 bases, with 19 bases left in between. The CDR3 protein is CSASFASRGGNQPQHF. The CDR3 region has the DNA TGCAGTGCTAGTTTTGCCAGCCGTGGGGGTAATCAGCCCCAGCATTTT.

This clonotype was picked up many times. The chain recombines TRBV2 with TRBJ1-2, with TRBD1 matching over 11 bases. The germline gives CDR1 SNHLY, CDR2 FYNNEI. There are 14 residues in the CDR3. V lost 5 bases to trimming and J lost 5 bases; unmatched junction nucleotides: 4. In nucleotides, the CDR3 is TGTGCCAGCAGTAAAGGACAGGGGGCGTATGGCTACACCTTC. Translated, it gives CASSKGQGAYGYTF.

Ten or more counts support this clonotype. The J gene is TRBJ2-1, the V gene TRBV18; maybe TRBD2 (5 bases). The V end was cut by 8 bases, the J end by 0 bases, with 26 bases between. CDR1 is KGHSH and CDR2 is LQKENI in the germline V gene. This CDR3 contains 19 residues. This chain's CDR3 is CASHTYAGRAPPSYNEQFF. The CDR3 coding sequence is TGTGCCAGCCACACGTACGCCGGGCGGGCCCCGCCCTCCTACAATGAGCAGTTCTTC.

This clonotype has a handful of counts. The chain employs TRBV9 and TRBJ1-6, with no clear D. V dropped 6 bases and J dropped 5 bases, with 18 bases sitting between them. The CDR3 is 16 amino acids. The germline CDR1 and CDR2 sequences are SGDLS and YYNGEE. CDR3 sequence: CASTTTSLPDNSPLHF. The CDR3 DNA is TGTGCCAGCACCACAACCTCCCTCCCGGATAATTCACCCCTCCACTTT.

This clonotype was counted between two and nine times. The chain has TRBV10-1 and TRBJ1-4, with D hard to call. V shed 6 bases and J shed 0 bases, with 11 bases lying between them. CDR1 and CDR2 from the germline V gene are WNHNN and SYGVQD (reference sequence). The CDR3 runs 15 residues. This chain's CDR3 is CASSPERATNEKLFF. CDR3 bases: TGCGCCAGCAGCCCCGAACGGGCAACTAATGAAAAACTGTTTTTT.

This clonotype was observed a handful of times. The chain uses TRBV27 and TRBJ2-7; the D gene is possibly TRBD2 (6 bases). Germline V gene lookup returns CDR1 MNHEY and CDR2 SMNVEV (reference sequence). The CDR3 consists of 15 residues. Trimming stripped 6 bases from V and 0 bases from J, with 15 bases between. Here the CDR3 DNA reads TGTGCCAGCAGAGATACTGACGGGAGCTCCTACGAGCAGTACTTC. This sequence encodes CASRDTDGSSYEQYF.

V and J are TRBV12-3 or TRBV12-4 and TRBJ2-3; 7 bases match TRBD1. The V gene end was trimmed by 6 bases and the J gene end by 3 bases; junction bases not matched to a gene: 6. The CDR3 contains 14 residues. The CDR3 DNA reads TGTGCCAGCAGGAGGGGGCTGAGTACAGATACGCAGTATTTT. Its protein product is CASRRGLSTDTQYF.

In this sample, this clonotype turned up a few times. The rearrangement joins TRBV27 to TRBJ1-6; the D gene is possibly TRBD1 (5 bases). The CDR3 extends over 16 amino acids. The V gene's germline CDR1 is MNHEY and CDR2 SMNVEV (reference sequence). Between the trimmed V and J ends, which lost 0 bases and 8 bases, there was a span of 14 bases. The CDR3 DNA follows: TGTGCCAGCAGTTTATCGCAGGGAGCCAGACATTCACCCCTCCACTTT. Translating gives CASSLSQGARHSPLHF.

This clonotype was recorded at least ten times. V usage is TRBV19 and J usage is TRBJ2-2; 8 bases line up with TRBD1. V shed 4 bases, J shed 2 bases, and the junction held 9 bases outside the gene matches. Per the germline V gene, CDR1 is LNHDA and CDR2 is SQIVND (reference sequence). The CDR3 is made up of 17 amino acids. Here the CDR3 DNA reads TGTGCCAGTAGTAGCCGGCGGCAGGGGGCTAACACCGGGGAGCTGTTTTTT. Its translation is CASSSRRQGANTGELFF.

This clonotype has a handful of counts. V usage is TRBV19 and J usage is TRBJ2-6; no firm D call. Germline CDR1 reads LNHDA; CDR2 reads SQIVND (reference sequence). CDR3 length: 15 residues. V lost 5 bases and J 0 bases, leaving 8 bases between the germline ends. CDR3 region: CASSSLSSGANVLTF. DNA of the CDR3: TGTGCCAGTAGTTCACTGAGCTCTGGGGCCAACGTCCTGACTTTC. The full variable domain, its missing parts supplied by reference TRBV19 and TRBJ2-6, is DGGITQSPKYLFRKEGQNVTLSCEQNLNHDAMYWYRQDPGQGLRLIYYSQIVNDFQKGDIAEGYSVSREKKESFPLTVTSAQKNPTAFYLCASSSLSSGANVLTFGAGSRLTVL.